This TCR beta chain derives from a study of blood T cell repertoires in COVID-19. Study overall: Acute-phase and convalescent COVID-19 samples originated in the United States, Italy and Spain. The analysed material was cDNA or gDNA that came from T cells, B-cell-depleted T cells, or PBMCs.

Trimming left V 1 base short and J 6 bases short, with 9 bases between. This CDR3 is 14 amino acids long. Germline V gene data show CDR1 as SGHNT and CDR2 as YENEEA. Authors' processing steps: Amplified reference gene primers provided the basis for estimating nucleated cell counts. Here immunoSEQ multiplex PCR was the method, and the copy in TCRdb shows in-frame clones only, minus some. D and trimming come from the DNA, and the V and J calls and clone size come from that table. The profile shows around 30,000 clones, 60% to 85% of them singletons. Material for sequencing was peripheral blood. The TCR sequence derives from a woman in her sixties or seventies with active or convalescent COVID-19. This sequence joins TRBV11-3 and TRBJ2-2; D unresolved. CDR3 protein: CASSLGPAAGELFF. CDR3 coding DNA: TGTGCCAGCAGCTTAGGCCCGGCGGCCGGGGAGCTGTTTTTT.